This T cell receptor (beta chain) was found in a study of lymphopenia after photon versus proton radiotherapy. Study conclusions and caveats: Oligoclonal CD8+ Temra expansion after nadir drove photon patients' diversity drop.

As regards this clone: Its matching antigen is unknown.

CDR1 is MDHEN and CDR2 is SYDVKM in the germline V gene. This CDR3 spans 19 amino acids. Trimming took 5 bases from V and 3 from J; bases not matched to a gene: 18. The repertoire was sequenced with immunoSEQ multiplex PCR; TCRdb's copy has only in-frame clones and lacks some. The table includes around 26,000 clones, 80% to 85% detected once. Source: peripheral blood, taken from a patient treated with proton-based radiotherapy. This sequence joins TRBV28 and TRBJ1-2, with 10 bases aligning to TRBD1. This receptor was identified in a woman between 65 and 79 years old with pancreatic cancer. CDR3 coding DNA: TGTGCCAGCAGTCAACAAACCGGGACAGGGGCCGCCGGTGACTATGGCTACACCTTC. As protein: CASSQQTGTGAAGDYGYTF.